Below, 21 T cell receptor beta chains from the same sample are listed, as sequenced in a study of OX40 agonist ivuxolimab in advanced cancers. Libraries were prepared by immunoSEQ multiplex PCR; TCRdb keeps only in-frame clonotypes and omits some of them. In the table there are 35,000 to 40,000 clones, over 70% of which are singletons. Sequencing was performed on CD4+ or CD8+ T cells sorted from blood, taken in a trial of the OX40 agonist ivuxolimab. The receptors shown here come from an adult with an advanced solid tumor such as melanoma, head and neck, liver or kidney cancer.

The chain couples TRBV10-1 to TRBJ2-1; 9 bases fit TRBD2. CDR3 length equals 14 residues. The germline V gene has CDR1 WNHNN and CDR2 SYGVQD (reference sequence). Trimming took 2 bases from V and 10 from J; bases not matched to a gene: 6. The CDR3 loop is CASSESGRTDEQFF. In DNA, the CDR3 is TGCGCCAGCAGTGAGAGCGGGAGGACGGACGAGCAGTTCTTC.

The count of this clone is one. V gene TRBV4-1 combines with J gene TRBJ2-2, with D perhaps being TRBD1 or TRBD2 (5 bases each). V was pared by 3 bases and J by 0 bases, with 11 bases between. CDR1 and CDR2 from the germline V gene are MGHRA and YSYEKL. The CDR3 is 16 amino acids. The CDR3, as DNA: TGCGCCAGCAGCCACTCCGGGACGGCGAACACCGGGGAGCTGTTTTTT. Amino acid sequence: CASSHSGTANTGELFF.

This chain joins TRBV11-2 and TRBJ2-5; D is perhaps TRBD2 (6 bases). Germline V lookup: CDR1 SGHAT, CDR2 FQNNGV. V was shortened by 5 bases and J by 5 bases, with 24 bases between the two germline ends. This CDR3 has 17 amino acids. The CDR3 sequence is CASSRPGTQAARETQYF. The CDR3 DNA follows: TGTGCCAGCAGCCGTCCCGGGACTCAGGCCGCTCGTGAGACCCAGTACTTC.

Here the CDR3 reads CASSSIRGANEKLFF. CDR3 DNA: TGTGCCAGCAGTTCCATCAGGGGAGCTAATGAAAAACTGTTTTTT. The rearrangement joins TRBV6-5 to TRBJ1-4; a weak D match, TRBD1 (6 bases). This CDR3 has 15 residues. Trimming shortened V by 4 bases and J by 3 bases, and 12 bases separated the two germline ends. CDR1 is MNHEY, CDR2 SVGAGI, per germline.

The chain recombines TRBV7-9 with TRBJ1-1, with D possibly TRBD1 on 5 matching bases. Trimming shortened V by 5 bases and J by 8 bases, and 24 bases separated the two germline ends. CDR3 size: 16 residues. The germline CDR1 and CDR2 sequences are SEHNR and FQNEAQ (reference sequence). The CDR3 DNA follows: TGTGCCAGCAGCCATCCGGGGCGGGGCAGAGAGGGGGAAGCTTTCTTT. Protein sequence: CASSHPGRGREGEAFF.

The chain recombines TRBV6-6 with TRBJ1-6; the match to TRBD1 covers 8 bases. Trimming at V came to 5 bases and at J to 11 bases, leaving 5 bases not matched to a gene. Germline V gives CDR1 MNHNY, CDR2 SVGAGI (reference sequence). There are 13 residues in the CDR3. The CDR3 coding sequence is TGTGCCAGCAGTGGGGACAGGCGGGCACCCCTCCACTTT. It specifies CASSGDRRAPLHF.

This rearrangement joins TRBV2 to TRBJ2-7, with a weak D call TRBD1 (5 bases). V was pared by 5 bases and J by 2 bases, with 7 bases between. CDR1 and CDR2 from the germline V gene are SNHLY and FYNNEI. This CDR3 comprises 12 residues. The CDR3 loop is CASSYRTYEQYF. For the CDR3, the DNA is TGTGCCAGCAGTTACAGGACCTACGAGCAGTACTTC.

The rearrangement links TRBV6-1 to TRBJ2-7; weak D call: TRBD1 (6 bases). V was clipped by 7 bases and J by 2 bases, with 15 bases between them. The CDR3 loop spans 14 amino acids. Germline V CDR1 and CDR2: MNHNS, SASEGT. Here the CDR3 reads CASISGANPYEQYF. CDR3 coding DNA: TGTGCCAGCATCTCAGGGGCTAACCCCTACGAGCAGTACTTC.

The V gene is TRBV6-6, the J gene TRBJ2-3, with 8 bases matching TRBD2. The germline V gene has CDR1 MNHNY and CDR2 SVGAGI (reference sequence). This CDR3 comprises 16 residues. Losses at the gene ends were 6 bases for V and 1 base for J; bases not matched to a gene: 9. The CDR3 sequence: CASRTPGTRGTDTQYF. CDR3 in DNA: TGTGCCAGCAGAACCCCGGGGACTAGGGGCACAGATACGCAGTATTTT.

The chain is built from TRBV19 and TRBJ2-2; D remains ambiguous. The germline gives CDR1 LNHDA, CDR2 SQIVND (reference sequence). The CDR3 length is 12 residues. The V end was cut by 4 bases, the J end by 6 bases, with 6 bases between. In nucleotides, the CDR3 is TGTGCCAGTAGTACGGGCGCCGGGGAGCTGTTTTTT. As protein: CASSTGAGELFF.

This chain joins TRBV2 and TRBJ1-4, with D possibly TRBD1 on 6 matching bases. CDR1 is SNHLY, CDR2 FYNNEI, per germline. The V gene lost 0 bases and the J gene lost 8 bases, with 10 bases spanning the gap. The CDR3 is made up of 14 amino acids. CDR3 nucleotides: TGTGCCAGCAGTGAAGCGCTAGGACAGGAAAAACTGTTTTTT. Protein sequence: CASSEALGQEKLFF.

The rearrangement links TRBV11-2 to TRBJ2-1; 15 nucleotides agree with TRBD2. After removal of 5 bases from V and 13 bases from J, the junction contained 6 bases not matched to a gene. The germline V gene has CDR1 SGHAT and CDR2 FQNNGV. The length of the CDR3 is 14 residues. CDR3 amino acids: CASSRTSGRAIQFF. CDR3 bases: TGTGCCAGCAGCCGGACTAGCGGGAGGGCGATTCAGTTCTTC.

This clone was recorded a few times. The CDR3 sequence: CASSHGGLAGVTIQYF. CDR3 bases: TGTGCCAGCAGCCACGGGGGACTAGCGGGGGTAACCATTCAGTACTTC. The gene calls are TRBV11-2 and TRBJ2-4, with 14 bases lining up with TRBD2. V was pared by 5 bases and J by 9 bases, with 9 bases of the junction left unmatched. Germline V gives CDR1 SGHAT, CDR2 FQNNGV. This CDR3 is built from 16 residues.

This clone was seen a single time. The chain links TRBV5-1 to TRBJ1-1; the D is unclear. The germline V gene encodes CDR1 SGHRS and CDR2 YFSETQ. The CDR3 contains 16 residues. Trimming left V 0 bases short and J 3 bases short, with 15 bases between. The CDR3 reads CASSLEGGVMDTEAFF. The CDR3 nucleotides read TGCGCCAGCAGCTTGGAAGGTGGGGTAATGGACACTGAAGCTTTCTTT.

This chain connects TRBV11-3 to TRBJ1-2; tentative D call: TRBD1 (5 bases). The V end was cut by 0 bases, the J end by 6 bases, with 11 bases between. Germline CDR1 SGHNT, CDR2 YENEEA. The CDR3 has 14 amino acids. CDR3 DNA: TGTGCCAGCAGCTTAGACGTAGGGGATAATGGCTACACCTTC. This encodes CASSLDVGDNGYTF.

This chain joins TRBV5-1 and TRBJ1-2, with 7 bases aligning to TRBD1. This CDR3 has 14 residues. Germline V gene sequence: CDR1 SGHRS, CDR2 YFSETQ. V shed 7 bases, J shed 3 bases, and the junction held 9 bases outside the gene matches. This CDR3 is CASGEGGTDYGYTF. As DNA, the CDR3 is TGCGCCAGCGGAGAGGGTGGGACAGACTATGGCTACACCTTC. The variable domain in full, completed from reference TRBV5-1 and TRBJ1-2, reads KAGVTQTPRYLIKTRGQQVTLSCSPISGHRSVSWYQQTPGQGLQFLFEYFSETQRNKGNFPGRFSGRQFSNSRSEMNVSTLELGDSALYLCASGEGGTDYGYTFGSGTRLTVV.

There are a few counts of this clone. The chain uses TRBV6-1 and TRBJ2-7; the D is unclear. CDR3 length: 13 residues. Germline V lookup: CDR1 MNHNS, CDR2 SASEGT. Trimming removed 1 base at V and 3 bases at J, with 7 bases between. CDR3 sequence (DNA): TGTGCCAGCAGTGAAGTGGGCAGCTACGAGCAGTACTTC. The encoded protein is CASSEVGSYEQYF.

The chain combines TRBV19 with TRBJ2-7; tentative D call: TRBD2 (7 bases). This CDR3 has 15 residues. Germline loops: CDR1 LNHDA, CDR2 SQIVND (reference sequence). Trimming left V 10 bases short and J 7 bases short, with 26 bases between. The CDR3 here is CATPKCRGAGFEQYF. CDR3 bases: TGTGCCACCCCTAAGTGCCGGGGGGCCGGTTTTGAGCAGTACTTC.

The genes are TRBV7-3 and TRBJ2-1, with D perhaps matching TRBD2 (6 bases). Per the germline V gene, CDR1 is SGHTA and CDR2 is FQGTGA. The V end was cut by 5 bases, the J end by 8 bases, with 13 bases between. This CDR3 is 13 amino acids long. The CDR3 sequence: CASSLNERDEQFF. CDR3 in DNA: TGTGCCAGCAGCCTCAACGAGCGGGATGAGCAGTTCTTC. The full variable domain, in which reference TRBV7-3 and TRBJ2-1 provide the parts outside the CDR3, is GAGVSQTPSNKVTEKGKYVELRCDPISGHTALYWYRQSLGQGPEFLIYFQGTGAADDSGLPNDRFFAVRPEGSVSTLKIQRTERGDSAVYLCASSLNERDEQFFGPGTRLTVL.

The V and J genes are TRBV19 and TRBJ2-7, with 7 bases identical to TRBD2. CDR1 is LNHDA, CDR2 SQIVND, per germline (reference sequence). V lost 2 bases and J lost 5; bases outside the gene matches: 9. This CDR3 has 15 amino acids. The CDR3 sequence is CASSILGGSGDEQYF. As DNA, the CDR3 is TGTGCCAGTAGTATACTCGGCGGGAGCGGAGACGAGCAGTACTTC.

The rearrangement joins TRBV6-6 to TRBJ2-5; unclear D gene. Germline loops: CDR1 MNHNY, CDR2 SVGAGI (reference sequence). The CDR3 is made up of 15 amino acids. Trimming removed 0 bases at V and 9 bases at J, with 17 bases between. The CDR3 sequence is CASSYSNTFLEAQYF. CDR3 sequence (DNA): TGTGCCAGCAGTTACTCGAATACTTTTCTCGAGGCCCAGTACTTC.